This TCR beta chain was identified during a study of T-cell reconstitution after alpha-beta-depleted transplantation in children. This clonotype came up many times. Antigen specificity is unknown. The library targeted TCRbeta and was prepared with unique molecular identifiers. TCRdb analysed the PCR reads with MiXCR anew, one entry per CDR3 protein. The table records around 300,000 distinct CDR3 sequences, just over 7.5% of them present only once. Study-wide points: T-cell counts and diversity at one year following transplant were attributed mainly to newly produced T cells. Reports say that about two months after transplant, the alpha-beta T cells came out of several hundred graft clones that had expanded. In some patients, recipient T cells and intrathymic progenitors surviving conditioning explained high day-60 diversity.

Material: peripheral blood, obtained 360 days after TCRalphabeta/CD19-depleted stem cell transplant. The receptor's source is a female patient aged 2-9 years who had a stem cell transplant for Fanconi anemia, so the T cells may come from the graft donor.

Here the CDR3 reads CATSDFGPPQHF. The CDR3 DNA reads TGTGCCACCAGTGATTTCGGGCCGCCCCAGCATTTT. The J gene is TRBJ1-5, the V gene TRBV24-1; the D is unclear. The CDR3 sequence is 12 residues long. Trimming stripped 1 base from V and 9 bases from J, with 6 bases between. The germline V gene encodes CDR1 KGHDR and CDR2 SFDVKD.